What follows describes a single T cell receptor beta chain. The antigen is undetermined. V gave up 0 bases and J gave up 4 bases, with 12 bases separating them. The germline gives CDR1 MGHRA, CDR2 YSYEKL. The CDR3 consists of 15 residues. The sample comes from a study of Ad26.COV2.S vaccination and SARS-CoV-2 variants. The treatment: roughly 20 received Ad26.COV2.S at low or high dose, single or two shots; 5 received placebo; per-sample allocation not given. Day 63 after the first vaccine or placebo injection was the time point for sampling. Findings and caveats of the study: Placebo recipients and vaccine recipients were similar in non-spike TCR breadth.

Data came from immunoSEQ multiplex PCR; TCRdb stores just in-frame clones and leaves some out. The data contain roughly 320,000 clones, roughly 87% of them singletons. Sequenced here: peripheral blood, sampled in a trial of Ad26.COV2.S vaccine versus placebo. The chain combines TRBV4-1 with TRBJ1-2, with D tentatively TRBD1 (6 bases). This TCR was recovered from a person between 18 and 65 years old who received the Ad26.COV2.S COVID-19 vaccine or a placebo. CDR3 sequence: CASSQDQDRGYGYTF. In DNA form, the CDR3 reads TGCGCCAGCAGCCAAGATCAGGACAGAGGCTATGGCTACACCTTC.